What follows are 9 T cell receptor beta chains derived from one specimen sequenced in a study of T-cell memory formation after mild COVID-19. Each CDR3 protein gets one entry after TCRdb re-called the 5' RACE reads with MiXCR. Found here are 150,000 or so distinct CDR3 sequences, 20% to 25% of them singletons; the top ten hold roughly a quarter. Sequenced input: PBMCs or a T cell subset sorted from them (not recorded which). These receptors came from an adult woman who had mild COVID-19 (a few samples of this study predate the infection). Cell type and time point are not known.

This clonotype showed up just a few times. V gene TRBV7-3 combines with J gene TRBJ2-6; D is perhaps TRBD2 (6 bases). Germline lookup yields CDR1 SGHTA and CDR2 FQGTGA. V gave up 5 bases and J gave up 4 bases, with 18 bases separating them. The CDR3 runs 17 residues. CDR3 sequence: CASSLRDSLIGANVLTF. CDR3 DNA sequence: TGTGCCAGCAGCCTCCGGGACTCTCTCATCGGGGCCAACGTCCTGACTTTC.

The sample holds a few counts of this clonotype. The chain joins TRBV7-9 to TRBJ2-5; perhaps TRBD2 as D (5 bases). The CDR3 has 13 residues. Germline V gives CDR1 SEHNR, CDR2 FQNEAQ (reference sequence). V was clipped by 5 bases and J by 1 base, with 8 bases between them. The DNA for the CDR3 is TGTGCCAGCAGCCCCGGGGTCCAAGAGACCCAGTACTTC. It translates to CASSPGVQETQYF. Together with reference TRBV7-9 and TRBJ2-5, the CDR3 gives the full variable domain: DTGVSQNPRHKITKRGQNVTFRCDPISEHNRLYWYRQTLGQGPEFLTYFQNEAQLEKSRLLSDRFSAERPKGSFSTLEIQRTEQGDSAMYLCASSPGVQETQYFGPGTRLLVL.

Only a few counts were recorded for this clonotype. The CDR3 spells CASSRALGTGYEQYF. The CDR3 region has the DNA TGTGCCAGTAGTCGAGCCCTGGGGACAGGGTACGAGCAGTACTTC. The gene calls are TRBV19 and TRBJ2-7, with 9 bases fitting TRBD1. Per the germline V gene, CDR1 is LNHDA and CDR2 is SQIVND (reference sequence). The V and J ends lost 5 bases and 4 bases, in that order; junction bases with no gene match: 9. This CDR3 contains 15 residues.

The CDR3 sequence: CASSSFDLNYNEQFF. In nucleotides, the CDR3 is TGTGCCAGCAGCTCCTTCGATCTCAACTACAATGAGCAGTTCTTC. The genes are TRBV5-5 and TRBJ2-1; D is undetermined. The CDR3 is made up of 15 amino acids. The ends were cut back, 3 bases at V and 3 bases at J, with 13 bases in the middle. CDR1 is SGHKS and CDR2 is YYEKEE in the germline V gene (reference sequence).

This clonotype has just a few counts. V gene TRBV7-9 combines with J gene TRBJ2-1; 9 nucleotides agree with TRBD1. Germline V gene sequence: CDR1 SEHNR, CDR2 FQNEAQ (reference sequence). J gave up 7 bases and V 3 bases, and 10 bases lay outside the gene matches. The CDR3 is made up of 16 amino acids. The CDR3 coding sequence is TGTGCCAGCAGCTTCTCGGACAGGGGATTTGGGAATGAGCAGTTCTTC. Its protein is CASSFSDRGFGNEQFF.

The chain is built from TRBV5-1 and TRBJ1-5; D is ambiguous. The CDR3 sequence is 13 residues long. Trimming cost V 0 bases and J 0 bases, with 1 base left between them. CDR1 is SGHRS, CDR2 YFSETQ, per germline. In DNA form, the CDR3 reads TGCGCCAGCAGCTTGGCTAGCAATCAGCCCCAGCATTTT. Protein product: CASSLASNQPQHF.

The chain joins TRBV11-2 to TRBJ2-3; a weak D match, TRBD2 (5 bases). V dropped 1 base and J dropped 0 bases, with 14 bases sitting between them. The CDR3 extends over 17 amino acids. The germline V gene has CDR1 SGHAT and CDR2 FQNNGV. This CDR3 reads CASSLVASRGSTDTQYF. DNA of the CDR3: TGTGCCAGCAGCTTAGTAGCCTCCCGCGGGAGCACAGATACGCAGTATTTT.

This clonotype was counted ten times or more. The chain uses TRBV11-2 and TRBJ2-1; 9 nucleotides match TRBD2. Germline CDR1 and CDR2: SGHAT and FQNNGV. The V and J ends lost 5 bases and 15 bases, in that order; junction bases with no gene match: 11. CDR3 length: 13 residues. CDR3 in amino acids: CASSGSGRGDGFF. CDR3 bases: TGTGCCAGCAGCGGTAGCGGGAGAGGTGACGGGTTCTTC. The full variable domain, with the rest looked up from reference TRBV11-2 and TRBJ2-1, is EAGVAQSPRYKIIEKRQSVAFWCNPISGHATLYWYQQILGQGPKLLIQFQNNGVVDDSQLPKDRFSAERLKGVDSTLKIQPAKLEDSAVYLCASSGSGRGDGFFGPGTRLTVL.

This clonotype appeared a few times. DNA of the CDR3: TGCGCCAGCAGCTTGGCAGAGGGGTACAATGAGCAGTTCTTC. The encoded protein is CASSLAEGYNEQFF. J is TRBJ2-1 and V is TRBV5-1; D could derive from TRBD1 or TRBD2 (5 bases each). V dropped 0 bases and J dropped 4 bases, with 8 bases sitting between them. Germline V lookup: CDR1 SGHRS, CDR2 YFSETQ. The CDR3 length is 14 residues. The whole variable domain, filled in from reference TRBV5-1 and TRBJ2-1, reads KAGVTQTPRYLIKTRGQQVTLSCSPISGHRSVSWYQQTPGQGLQFLFEYFSETQRNKGNFPGRFSGRQFSNSRSEMNVSTLELGDSALYLCASSLAEGYNEQFFGPGTRLTVL.